This T cell receptor (beta chain) was sequenced during a study of T cells in Graves' hyperthyroidism and ophthalmopathy. There are a few counts of this clonotype. CDR1 is ENHRY and CDR2 is SYGVKD in the germline V gene. This CDR3 contains 14 residues. V was pared by 6 bases and J by 1 base, with 6 bases of the junction left unmatched. Regions amplified from RNA transcripts were the TCR beta CDR3 regions. First-round RT-PCR with HTBI primers amplified the TCR CDR3 region. TCRdb passed the multiplex PCR reads through MiXCR, listing each CDR3 protein once. The sample has around 570,000 distinct CDR3 sequences; just under 20% are singletons.

The chain combines TRBV10-3 with TRBJ2-7; TRBD1 agrees at 7 bases. The sequencing input was blood. The source of this sequence is a man aged 35 to 55 with Graves' ophthalmopathy. CDR3 bases: TGTGCCATCAGGGAGACAGGGACATCCTACGAGCAGTACTTC. Protein sequence: CAIRETGTSYEQYF.